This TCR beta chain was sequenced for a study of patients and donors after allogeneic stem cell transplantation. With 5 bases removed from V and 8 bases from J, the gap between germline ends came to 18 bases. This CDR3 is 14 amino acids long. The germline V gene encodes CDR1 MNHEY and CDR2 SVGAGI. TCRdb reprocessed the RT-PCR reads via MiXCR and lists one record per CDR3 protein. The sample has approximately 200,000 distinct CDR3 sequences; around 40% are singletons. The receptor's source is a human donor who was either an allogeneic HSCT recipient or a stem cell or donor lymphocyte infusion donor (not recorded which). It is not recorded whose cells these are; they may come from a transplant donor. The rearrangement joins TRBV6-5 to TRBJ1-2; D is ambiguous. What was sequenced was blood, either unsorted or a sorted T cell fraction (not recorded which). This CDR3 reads CASSPRGLLMGYTF. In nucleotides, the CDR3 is TGTGCCAGCAGTCCCCGCGGCCTCCTTATGGGCTACACCTTC.